Listed here are 25 T cell receptor beta chains from one sample, sequenced in a study of cytomegalovirus exposure and HLA in healthy donors listed by TCRdb under 2017. Library prep was done by the immunoSEQ multiplex PCR assay. The multiplex PCR relied on a mix of 60 forward primers for TCR Vbeta segments and 13 reverse primers for TCR Jbeta segments. TCRdb holds this immuneACCESS table with in-frame rearrangements only. Some clones are missing; in checked studies, unresolved V genes explain under half, and the rest has no known cause. In this sample the table shows about 130,000 clones, just under 75% of which occur a single time. Over 4% of the sample is in the top ten clones. The sample comprised PBMCs. These receptor sequences come from a man aged 55 to 70 in good health and CMV-seropositive.

The V and J genes are TRBV28 and TRBJ1-1; D is unresolved. V lost 6 bases and J 4 bases, leaving 15 bases between the germline ends. The CDR3 totals 14 residues. Germline V gene lookup returns CDR1 MDHEN and CDR2 SYDVKM. CDR3 in DNA: TGTGCCAGCAGCCCCCCCGGGGTTAGCACTGAAGCTTTCTTT. Translated: CASSPPGVSTEAFF.

A note on this clone: Relative to the germline gene, one junction end is altered; a read error may explain this. The J gene is TRBJ2-7, the V gene TRBV6-5; TRBD1 agrees at 8 bases. From germline, CDR1 is MNHEY and CDR2 SVGAGI. The CDR3 is made up of 15 amino acids. The CDR3 reads CASSSVPNLRQGFSF. The CDR3 region has the DNA TGTGCCAGCAGTTCCGTACCTAACTTAAGACAGGGGTTCTCCTTC.

This chain uses TRBV5-1 with TRBJ2-7; TRBD1 agrees at 12 bases. Germline V lookup: CDR1 SGHRS, CDR2 YFSETQ. V lost 4 bases to trimming and J lost 7 bases; unmatched junction nucleotides: 9. The CDR3 sequence is 15 residues long. CDR3 loop: CASSRSGDRGLEQYF. DNA of the CDR3: TGCGCCAGCAGCCGATCCGGGGACAGGGGGCTGGAGCAGTACTTC.

V is TRBV4-2 and J is TRBJ1-2; D is uncertain. The CDR3 extends over 14 amino acids. From germline, CDR1 is LGHNA and CDR2 YNFKEQ. V was shortened by 3 bases and J by 3 bases, with 11 bases between the two germline ends. CDR3 amino acids: CASSQAVADYGYTF. CDR3 DNA sequence: TGTGCCAGCAGCCAGGCCGTGGCGGACTATGGCTACACCTTC.

By share, this clone ranks as medium-sized. The gene calls are TRBV28 and TRBJ1-5; 8 nucleotides match TRBD1. Looked up from germline, CDR1 is MDHEN and CDR2 is SYDVKM. CDR3 length equals 15 residues. V was clipped by 6 bases and J by 4 bases; unmatched bases: 8. The CDR3, as DNA: TGTGCCAGCAGACTACAACAGGGGGGGAATCAGCCCCAGCATTTT. Translated: CASRLQQGGNQPQHF.

This clone was recorded a few times. In DNA form, the CDR3 reads TGTGCCAGCAGTCCCCCGGGGAACACTGAAGCTTTCTTT. Protein product: CASSPPGNTEAFF. This chain connects TRBV6-1 to TRBJ1-1; D is ambiguous. The CDR3 has 13 residues. CDR1 is MNHNS, CDR2 SASEGT, per germline. V lost 5 bases, J lost 1 base, and 8 bases lay in between.

This sequence joins TRBV30 and TRBJ2-1; D gene unclear. Germline V CDR1 and CDR2: GTSNPN, SVGIG (reference sequence). V was shortened by 6 bases and J by 4 bases, with 7 bases between the two germline ends. The CDR3 spans 11 residues. CDR3 coding DNA: TGTGCCTGTAGCAGATACAATGAGCAGTTCTTC. The encoded protein is CACSRYNEQFF.

This clone came up a few times. This chain connects TRBV5-4 to TRBJ2-3, with D tentatively TRBD2 (7 bases). Germline CDR1 is SGHNT and CDR2 is YYREEE (reference sequence). V lost 5 bases and J lost 3, with 19 bases in between. The CDR3 is 16 residues long. The CDR3, as DNA: TGTGCCAGCAGTTTGATGAGGGGGGGTTTTACAGATACGCAGTATTTT. Translation gives CASSLMRGGFTDTQYF. Full variable domain (rest looked up from reference TRBV5-4 and TRBJ2-3): ETGVTQSPTHLIKTRGQQVTLRCSSQSGHNTVSWYQQALGQGPQFIFQYYREEENGRGNFPPRFSGLQFPNYSSELNVNALELDDSALYLCASSLMRGGFTDTQYFGPGTRLTVL.

This clone was seen a few times. The J gene is TRBJ2-1, the V gene TRBV7-3; TRBD2 agrees at 12 bases. The V gene end was trimmed by 4 bases and the J gene end by 7 bases; junction bases not matched to a gene: 14. Germline-derived CDR1 and CDR2 are SGHTA and FQGTGA. There are 18 residues in the CDR3. As DNA, the CDR3 is TGTGCCAGCAGCTCGGTACCGGGACTAGCGGGCCGGGGGAATGAGCAGTTCTTC. Its translation is CASSSVPGLAGRGNEQFF.

CDR3 region: CASSPEPAGNTIYF. The CDR3 bases are TGTGCCAGCTCACCTGAGCCGGCTGGAAACACCATATATTTT. The chain is built from TRBV18 and TRBJ1-3; D remains ambiguous. Germline V lookup: CDR1 KGHSH, CDR2 LQKENI. CDR3 size: 14 residues. V dropped 3 bases and J dropped 2 bases, with 8 bases sitting between them.

The rearrangement links TRBV5-1 to TRBJ1-1; the D is unclear. The germline V gene has CDR1 SGHRS and CDR2 YFSETQ. Between the trimmed V and J ends, which lost 9 bases and 3 bases, there was a span of 18 bases. This CDR3 comprises 14 residues. The DNA of the CDR3 is TGCGCCACTCGCTGGCAGCCCGCGGACACTGAAGCTTTCTTT. The encoded protein is CATRWQPADTEAFF.

Only a few counts were recorded for this clone. V usage is TRBV5-1 and J usage is TRBJ2-5, with 8 bases matching TRBD1. Per germline, CDR1 SGHRS and CDR2 YFSETQ. With 4 bases clipped from V and 4 bases from J, the junction kept 6 bases outside the gene matches. The CDR3 runs to 14 residues. The CDR3 coding sequence is TGCGCCAGCAGCCGTACAGGGGGAGTAGAGACCCAGTACTTC. This translates into CASSRTGGVETQYF.

The V and J genes are TRBV10-1 and TRBJ1-1, with a possible D match to TRBD1 (6 bases). CDR1 and CDR2 (germline): WNHNN, SYGVQD (reference sequence). Trimming shortened V by 6 bases and J by 10 bases, and 18 bases separated the two germline ends. The CDR3 consists of 13 residues. CDR3 DNA: TGCGCCAGCAGACCATCGGGACAAGAAAGAGCTTTCTTT. This encodes CASRPSGQERAFF.

The V gene is TRBV28, the J gene TRBJ2-7; perhaps TRBD1 as D (6 bases). Germline CDR1 reads MDHEN; CDR2 reads SYDVKM. V lost 7 bases and J lost 3, with 10 bases in between. The CDR3 covers 12 residues. The CDR3 nucleotides read TGTGCCAGCACTACAGGGATCTACGAGCAGTACTTC. Its protein product is CASTTGIYEQYF.

The chain is built from TRBV28 and TRBJ1-2; TRBD1 might be the D (6 bases). Germline values: CDR1 MDHEN, CDR2 SYDVKM. V was clipped by 10 bases and J by 8 bases, with 26 bases between them. The CDR3 runs 15 residues. For the CDR3, the DNA is TGTGCCATCCAGCCCAACGACAACAGGGTGAGGGGCTACACCTTC. It yields the protein CAIQPNDNRVRGYTF.

J is TRBJ1-6 and V is TRBV6-5, with D perhaps matching TRBD1 (6 bases). Germline V gene data show CDR1 as MNHEY and CDR2 as SVGAGI. Deletions cut 6 bases from V and 7 bases from J, with 13 bases between. This CDR3 region has 14 residues. The CDR3 DNA sequence: TGTGCCAGCAGATCCCCAAGGGGGAATTCACCCCTCCACTTT. It translates to CASRSPRGNSPLHF.

Only a few counts were recorded for this clone. The chain uses TRBV5-1 and TRBJ1-4; the match to TRBD1 covers 9 bases. Trimming took 4 bases from V and 8 from J; bases not matched to a gene: 6. The CDR3 runs to 14 residues. Germline-derived CDR1 and CDR2 are SGHRS and YFSETQ. CDR3 nucleotides: TGCGCCAGCAGCCTGACAGGGGGGGAGGAAAAACTGTTTTTT. Translated: CASSLTGGEEKLFF.

This clone appeared once. This chain connects TRBV18 to TRBJ1-6; D uncertain. Germline-derived CDR1 and CDR2 are KGHSH and LQKENI. Trimming removed 3 bases from V and 9 bases from J, with 12 bases in between. The CDR3 contains 14 residues. The CDR3 sequence is CASSPERGGSPLHF. CDR3 DNA sequence: TGTGCCAGCTCACCTGAGCGGGGTGGTTCACCCCTCCACTTT.

This clone was picked up a small number of times. The chain carries TRBV13 and TRBJ1-6; D unresolved. The CDR3 runs to 13 residues. The germline V gene encodes CDR1 PRHDT and CDR2 FYEKMQ (reference sequence). V lost 1 base, J lost 7 bases, and 5 bases lay in between. CDR3 sequence reads: CASSLERNSPLHF. As DNA, the CDR3 is TGTGCCAGCAGCTTAGAGCGGAATTCACCCCTCCACTTT.

A single count supports this clone. The genes are TRBV28 and TRBJ1-5; D remains unclear. There are 14 residues in the CDR3. V was shortened by 5 bases and J by 7 bases, with 15 bases between the two germline ends. Germline CDR1 is MDHEN and CDR2 is SYDVKM. The CDR3 nucleotides are TGTGCCAGCAGTCCCCCGACCGGGAGGCAGCCCCAGCATTTT. Protein: CASSPPTGRQPQHF. The full variable domain, in which reference TRBV28 and TRBJ1-5 provide the parts outside the CDR3, is DVKVTQSSRYLVKRTGEKVFLECVQDMDHENMFWYRQDPGLGLRLIYFSYDVKMKEKGDIPEGYSVSREKKERFSLILESASTNQTSMYLCASSPPTGRQPQHFGDGTRLSIL.

The chain uses TRBV19 and TRBJ2-2; 12 bases are shared with TRBD2. V trimming: 4 bases; J trimming: 4 bases; junction bases outside the gene matches: 4. The germline V gene has CDR1 LNHDA and CDR2 SQIVND (reference sequence). This CDR3 has 16 residues. This chain's CDR3 is CASSKGLAGATGELFF. CDR3 in DNA: TGTGCCAGTAGTAAGGGACTAGCGGGTGCCACCGGGGAGCTGTTTTTT.

The chain is built from TRBV28 and TRBJ2-7, with D perhaps matching TRBD1 (5 bases). The length of the CDR3 is 15 residues. Germline assignment: CDR1 MDHEN and CDR2 SYDVKM. V lost 6 bases and J 6 bases, leaving 21 bases between the germline ends. The CDR3 region is CASSTPPTVSSEQYF. The DNA for the CDR3 is TGTGCCAGCAGCACCCCTCCGACAGTTTCAAGCGAGCAGTACTTC.

V and J are TRBV5-4 and TRBJ1-5; D is uncertain. CDR1 and CDR2 (germline): SGHNT, YYREEE (reference sequence). V gave up 2 bases and J gave up 7 bases, with 10 bases separating them. This CDR3 has 13 amino acids. The CDR3 DNA sequence: TGTGCCAGCAGCTTATACGGAGAACAGCCCCAGCATTTT. Translation gives CASSLYGEQPQHF.

CDR3 bases: TGTGCCAGCAGCTTCACAACCCATGTGACAGGGAGATACACTGAAGCTTTCTTT. This codes for CASSFTTHVTGRYTEAFF. The rearrangement joins TRBV5-6 to TRBJ1-1; 7 bases align to TRBD1. The CDR3 loop spans 18 amino acids. V shed 2 bases, J shed 3 bases, and the junction held 16 bases outside the gene matches. Per germline, CDR1 SGHDT and CDR2 YYEEEE. Using reference TRBV5-6 and TRBJ1-1 for the parts outside the CDR3, the full variable domain is DAGVTQSPTHLIKTRGQQVTLRCSPKSGHDTVSWYQQALGQGPQFIFQYYEEEERQRGNFPDRFSGHQFPNYSSELNVNALLLGDSALYLCASSFTTHVTGRYTEAFFGQGTRLTVV.

The gene calls are TRBV6-5 and TRBJ1-6; D is perhaps TRBD1 (6 bases). CDR3 length equals 15 residues. Per the germline V gene, CDR1 is MNHEY and CDR2 is SVGAGI. Trimming stripped 0 bases from V and 9 bases from J, with 12 bases between. Here the CDR3 reads CASSYSDSLASPLHF. The CDR3 DNA reads TGTGCCAGCAGTTACTCGGACAGCCTGGCTTCACCCCTCCACTTT.